This T cell receptor beta chain was retrieved from a study of blood T cell repertoires in COVID-19. Whole-study context: The analysed material was cDNA or gDNA that came from T cells, B-cell-depleted T cells, or PBMCs.

Original processing methods: From reference gene primer amplification, estimates of nucleated cell counts were derived. TCRdb's copy holds only in-frame clones and misses some; the assay was immunoSEQ multiplex PCR. V and J calls and clone size are given by that table; D and trimming were obtained from the DNA. The sample has about 160,000 clones, 85% seen once. This CDR3 has 16 amino acids. Germline V gene data show CDR1 as MNHEY and CDR2 as SVGEGT. The ends were cut back, 3 bases at V and 3 bases at J, with 15 bases in the middle. The TCR comes from a human donor with acute or convalescent COVID-19. The donor label of this sample is uncertain. This rearrangement joins TRBV6-2 or TRBV6-3 to TRBJ1-5, with D unclear. Sequencing used peripheral blood. CDR3 protein: CASSYPGRLHNQPQHF. The CDR3 DNA is TGTGCCAGCAGTTATCCCGGGAGACTCCACAATCAGCCCCAGCATTTT.